Listed here are 5 T cell receptor beta chains from one sample, sequenced in a study of cytomegalovirus exposure and HLA in healthy donors. TCRdb's table, derived via immunoSEQ multiplex PCR, lists solely in-frame clones and lacks some. The table lists about 160,000 clones, about 96% of them singletons. The sequenced material came from PBMCs. These TCRs come from a young woman in good health and CMV-seronegative.

The chain uses TRBV6-1 and TRBJ1-2, with 10 positions matching TRBD1. CDR3 length: 15 amino acids. The V gene's germline CDR1 is MNHNS and CDR2 SASEGT. Trimming took 4 bases from V and 7 from J; bases not matched to a gene: 9. CDR3 nucleotide sequence: TGTGCCAGCAGTGGGGGGGACAGGGGACTAAGTGGCTACACCTTC. Its protein product is CASSGGDRGLSGYTF.

This clone has just one count. This chain links TRBV27 with TRBJ1-6; D is unresolved. The CDR3 runs to 12 residues. Between the trimmed V and J ends, which lost 5 bases and 9 bases, there was a span of 8 bases. In germline, CDR1 is MNHEY, CDR2 SMNVEV (reference sequence). The CDR3 protein is CASSQQSSPLHF. The CDR3 DNA sequence: TGTGCCAGCAGTCAACAGTCTTCACCCCTCCACTTT.

This clone came up a few times. The chain combines TRBV7-9 with TRBJ1-3, with D perhaps TRBD1 (5 bases). V lost 5 bases and J lost 4, with 12 bases in between. Germline V gene lookup returns CDR1 SEHNR and CDR2 FQNEAQ (reference sequence). The CDR3 consists of 14 residues. CDR3 bases: TGTGCCAGCAGCGGTCAGGGTGTAGGAAACACCATATATTTT. Translation: CASSGQGVGNTIYF.

This rearrangement joins TRBV7-9 to TRBJ1-2; 9 bases are shared with TRBD1. CDR1 is SEHNR, CDR2 FQNEAQ, per germline (reference sequence). After removal of 5 bases from V and 0 bases from J, the junction contained 16 bases not matched to a gene. The CDR3 totals 19 residues. In nucleotides, the CDR3 is TGTGCCAGCAGCCCACTGCGGGAAACAGGGGGCGCTTCTAACTATGGCTACACCTTC. Amino acid sequence: CASSPLRETGGASNYGYTF.

This chain links TRBV5-1 with TRBJ2-1; 14 bases fit TRBD2. V lost 0 bases to trimming and J lost 0 bases; unmatched junction nucleotides: 5. Germline CDR1 is SGHRS and CDR2 is YFSETQ. This CDR3 comprises 19 residues. The CDR3 loop reads CASSLGLAGGISSYNEQFF. The DNA for the CDR3 is TGCGCCAGCAGCTTGGGACTAGCGGGGGGGATTAGCTCCTACAATGAGCAGTTCTTC.